The T cell receptor beta chain under discussion was sequenced for a study of patients and donors after allogeneic stem cell transplantation. MiXCR, applied by TCRdb to the RT-PCR reads, yields one record per CDR3 protein. The table records about a million distinct CDR3 sequences, around 17% of them present only once. This CDR3 spans 16 amino acids. In germline, CDR1 is SNHLY, CDR2 FYNNEI. J gave up 0 bases and V 7 bases, and 6 bases lay outside the gene matches. This TCR derives from a human donor who was either an allogeneic HSCT recipient or a stem cell or donor lymphocyte infusion donor (not recorded which). It is not recorded whose cells these are; they may come from a transplant donor. Sequencing was performed on blood, either unsorted or a sorted T cell fraction (not recorded which). The V and J genes are TRBV2 and TRBJ2-3, with TRBD2 matching over 11 bases. This CDR3 is CASNRLAGHSTDTQYF. The DNA for the CDR3 is TGTGCCAGCAACAGACTAGCGGGGCATAGCACAGATACGCAGTATTTT.